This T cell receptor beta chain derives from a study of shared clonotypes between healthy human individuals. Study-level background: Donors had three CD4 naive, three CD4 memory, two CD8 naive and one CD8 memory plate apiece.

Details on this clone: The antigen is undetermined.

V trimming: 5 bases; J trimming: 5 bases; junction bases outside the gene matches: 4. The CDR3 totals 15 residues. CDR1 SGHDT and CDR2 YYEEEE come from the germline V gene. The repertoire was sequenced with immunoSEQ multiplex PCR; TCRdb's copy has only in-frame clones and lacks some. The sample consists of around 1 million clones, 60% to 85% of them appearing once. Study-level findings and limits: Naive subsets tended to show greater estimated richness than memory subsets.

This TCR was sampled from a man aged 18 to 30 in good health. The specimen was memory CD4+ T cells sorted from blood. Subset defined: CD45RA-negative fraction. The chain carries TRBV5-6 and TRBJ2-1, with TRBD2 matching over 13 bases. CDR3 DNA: TGTGCCAGCAGGGGGACTAGCGGGGACCACAATGAGCAGTTCTTC. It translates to CASRGTSGDHNEQFF. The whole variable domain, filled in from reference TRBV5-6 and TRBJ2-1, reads DAGVTQSPTHLIKTRGQQVTLRCSPKSGHDTVSWYQQALGQGPQFIFQYYEEEERQRGNFPDRFSGHQFPNYSSELNVNALLLGDSALYLCASRGTSGDHNEQFFGPGTRLTVL.